This T cell receptor (beta chain) is from a study of cytomegalovirus exposure and HLA in healthy donors (dated by TCRdb to the late 2010s). Turning to the overall study: An earlier analysis of 587 of the donors reported approximately 260 Gb of sequence data and 95 million to 140 million unique TCR beta sequences obtained from about 179 million T cells. A separate validation cohort of some 130 different subjects was used in addition to the roughly 720-subject first cohort. Rather than drawing on any new phenotypic data, the later analysis identified candidate immune exposures from TCR beta sequences and the way those sequences occurred across donors. To predict cytomegalovirus infection status, the study brought together high-throughput TCR immunosequencing, statistical association of individual TCRs with disease status, and machine learning. A later analysis re-examined previously published TCR beta repertoires from several hundred donors and added high-resolution HLA genotyping to investigate patterns of TCR occurrence. Donor age, sex, ethnicity and CMV serostatus were compiled together with the repertoire data. Because of strong linkage in the cohort, roughly five DR-DQ haplotypes were treated as single units for association and clustering. Genome-wide SNP genotypes for about 55% of the roughly 670 donors were used in a later genetic analysis, which treated that subset as a discovery cohort. About 320 gigabases of sequencing data and approximately 80 million unique TCR sequences were included in an early release covering under 650 HLA-typed donors. Among roughly 400 genotyped donors of the cohort, an average of roughly 240,000 unique TCR beta nucleotide sequences were sequenced per donor, around 18% of them non-productive. The number of typed donors differed by locus: about 620-630 for A, B, C, DRB1 and DQB1; approximately 520 for DQA1; fewer than 610 for DPA1; and about 470 for DPB1. To decide whether each TCR beta V gene segment behaved as functional or pseudogenic, an earlier analysis of fewer than 750 of the donors relied on high-throughput TCR beta sequencing. HLA typing included class I and class II loci at four-digit resolution. The genetic ancestry cluster associated with self-reported Caucasian donors included about 84% of the 300 to 450 genotyped donors. The aim of the study was to test whether cataloging public T cell receptors could identify signatures of past pathogen exposure. Using immunosequencing, the study profiled T cell repertoires from 500 to 800 subjects and related those repertoires to cytomegalovirus serostatus. All discovery cohort repertoires had been generated using a single sequencing platform.

With respect to this clone: Its antigen has not been determined. No base-level quality is on record; no much larger clone is a single base apart.

What the authors observed across the whole study: An association between a missense DCLRE1C variant and V-gene and J-gene trimming of TCR beta chains was found in a later genetic analysis and replicated in an independent cohort. Because some donors lacked HLA typing at each locus, the association tests relied only on the typed subset. Compared with the 666-donor mean, donors in an Asian-associated ancestry cluster had fewer N-insertions in productive TCRs, according to a later genetic analysis. Some 15 rarely observed V segments, including chromosome 9 orphons, were excluded from the earlier analysis of almost 600 of the donors because counts were too low. The classifier was reported to diagnose cytomegalovirus status with high specificity and sensitivity in both the original cohort and the validation cohort. This cohort had only TCR beta chains sequenced, and the lack of alpha or paired-chain data limited which features could be detected. The authors suggested that the approach could potentially be generalized to other disease states and immunological phenotypes. Most TCR sequences were seen in very few donors, while some public TCRs were found in many individuals. Strong co-occurrence of HLA alleles, especially DR and DQ, made assigning TCR associations to individual alleles difficult. In a later analysis, HLA-associated TCR beta chains were found to be more clonally expanded and to have lower generation probabilities than equally common non-associated chains. In vitro tests confirmed that a few of the cytomegalovirus-associated TCR beta chains recognize cytomegalovirus antigens. In a later analysis, several top co-occurrence clusters were reported to appear linked to parvovirus B19, influenza, CMV and Epstein-Barr virus. The presence/absence analyses assumed that sequencing depth was roughly uniform across donors, and that assumption may not be true. Broadly in line with IMGT annotations, most TCR beta V segments showed up in productive rearrangements about 87% or about 30% of the time in an earlier analysis of a few hundred of the donors. A later analysis associated 15,000 to 20,000 TCR beta sequences with specific HLA alleles at a false discovery rate of 0.05. A later analysis found that most CMV-associated TCR beta chains appeared HLA-restricted, with HLA associations seemingly driven largely by CMV exposure. The study listed approximately 150 TCR beta chains as associated with cytomegalovirus. A later analysis found that TCR association rates varied across HLA loci, with DRB1 alleles showing the most associated TCRs and HLA-C alleles the fewest. A further reported finding was that TCR beta sequences accurately predicted the HLA-A and HLA-B alleles for most subjects in the first cohort. For the cohort, immune exposure information was limited to CMV serostatus. Linkage disequilibrium might explain the correlated functional status among segregating V segments, but an unknown experimental factor could not be ruled out. A group of highly shared sequence variants was considered likely to be a technical artifact of the sequencing pipeline.

In total, just over 650 healthy bone marrow donors made up the cohort. All cohort members were sampled while nominally healthy, although unrecorded immune exposures were likely present. The donor tested CMV seronegative, placing the donor among the approximately 360 seronegative members of the cohort. Every donor gave a peripheral blood sample, and the peripheral blood mononuclear cells from that sample were used for TCR beta sequencing. Genomic DNA extraction from the blood cell samples was performed with the Qiagen DNeasy Blood Extraction Kit. Receptor amplification or capture employed the immunoSEQ multiplex PCR assay. The multiplex PCR relied on a mix of 60 forward primers for TCR Vbeta segments and 13 reverse primers for TCR Jbeta segments. Amplification of the CDR3 region of rearranged TCR beta genes was performed with a multiplex PCR assay on genomic DNA. Amplified TCR beta libraries were sequenced as 87-base-pair reads on the Illumina HiSeq System. The authors processed their data as follows. Across the roughly 600 repertoires, a later analysis counted about 81 million unique TCR beta chains, roughly 11 million of which were shared by at least two donors. Raw reads were error-corrected and collapsed into unique sequences by a nearest-neighbor algorithm in which closely related sequences were merged to remove PCR and sequencing errors. Alignment of CDR3 sequences to IMGT reference sequences was used to assign V, D and J gene segments. For a sequence to be retained, at least a six-nucleotide match to both a V gene segment and a J gene segment was required. Rearrangements were classified as productive when the CDR3 lacked stop codons and remained in frame with V and J, and all other rearrangements were classified as non-productive. CDR3 was defined according to IMGT convention as the region running from the second conserved V-encoded cysteine to the conserved J-encoded phenylalanine. The earlier analysis of some 600 of the donors excluded sequences that lacked an unambiguous match to a single V gene segment. In an earlier analysis of 500 to 750 of the donors, V segments were called functional above 56.7% productive rearrangements and were called segregating when the between-donor standard deviation exceeded 5%. A statistical classification framework was built for diagnosing cytomegalovirus status from the catalog of TCR beta chain sequences. A later analysis assigned V and J genes by comparing TCR nucleotide sequences with IMGT/GENE-DB human TR gene sequences. Using the TCRdist pipeline, a later analysis assigned CDR3 sequences along with most-parsimonious VDJ recombination scenarios. In a later analysis, each TCR beta chain was defined by its CDR3 amino acid sequence together with its V-gene family, and reads without a unique V-gene family were excluded. In a later analysis, 500 to 700 highly shared, low-generation-probability nucleotide sequences were removed to address suspected cross-contamination and a sequencing artifact. For each public chain, a later analysis derived a clonal expansion index from normalized ranks of inferred template counts within each repertoire. A later analysis computed generation probabilities with a VDJ recombination model fitted to out-of-frame rearrangements, and checked the results against IGoR. A later analysis scored TCR-TCR, TCR-HLA and TCR-CMV co-occurrence with hypergeometric tests, applying a repertoire-size bias correction to TCR pairs. False discovery rates were estimated in a later analysis by permuting HLA or CMV assignments 20 times. In a later analysis, co-occurring TCRs were grouped with DBSCAN, and TCRdist sequence similarity was added when clustering was performed within HLA-allele-positive subsets. For co-occurrence clustering, repertoires with fewer than 30,000 or more than 120,000 public chains were excluded, along with five repertoires with anomalous nucleotide sharing. As stored in TCRdb, this immuneACCESS dataset retains in-frame rearrangements with V and J assigned. A fraction of the clones does not appear; measured against another copy, unresolved V genes explain less than half of the discrepancy, and the remainder lacks a known reason. The V and J calls and clone size were taken over from that table, and D and trimming were inferred from the DNA. The sample table contains 95,000 to 100,000 clones; only one count was recorded for 77% of them. The leading ten clones occupy over 6% of the sample.

The clonotype comes from a female donor in good health and CMV-seronegative. The specimen was PBMCs.

The base sequence is TGTGCCAGCAGCCTACCCCGGGACAGGGGTAATTCACCCCTCCACTTT. It translates as CASSLPRDRGNSPLHF. The chain is encoded by TRBV28 joined to TRBJ1-6; the central 10 bases match TRBD1. V is pruned by 6 bases and J by 6 bases, leaving 8 bases of the junction without a gene match. The germline V gene sets CDR1 to MDHEN and CDR2 to SYDVKM. Its CDR3 holds 16 amino acids, cysteine through phenylalanine. Only CDR3 DNA remains: 48 bases, in frame from the first base.